The rows below give T cell receptor beta chains drawn from one sample of a study of CXCR3-negative and CXCR3-positive naive CD8 T cells. Reprocessing the 5' RACE reads, TCRdb reports a single entry for every CDR3 protein and omits DNA. Reported are roughly 120,000 distinct CDR3 sequences; the ten largest clones contain roughly 0.6%. The source material was naive CXCR3+ CD8+ T cells from blood. The origin of the receptors is a human donor in good health. Some clones in this sample may be carry-over from other donors' samples. CDR3s include the opening cysteine and the closing phenylalanine or tryptophan. Fields, in order: V gene, J gene, CDR3 protein.

v_call: TRBV12-3/TRBV12-4
j_call: TRBJ2-3
cdr3_aa: CASSFQLRGGPDTQYF

v_call: TRBV7-8
j_call: TRBJ1-3
cdr3_aa: CASSTLEGPLSGNTIYF

v_call: TRBV6-5
j_call: TRBJ2-7
cdr3_aa: CASSYKGLYEQYF

v_call: TRBV13
j_call: TRBJ2-1
cdr3_aa: CASSLWLAGDEQFF

v_call: TRBV20-1
j_call: TRBJ2-2
cdr3_aa: CSAREAPGQSNTGELFF

v_call: TRBV3-1
j_call: TRBJ2-7
cdr3_aa: CASSPRTRSYEQYF

v_call: TRBV28
j_call: TRBJ2-7
cdr3_aa: CASRVFTQTGTYEQYF

v_call: TRBV2
j_call: TRBJ2-5
cdr3_aa: CASSGGEYQETQYF

v_call: TRBV28
j_call: TRBJ2-1
cdr3_aa: CASSWVAGLTYNEQFF

v_call: TRBV9
j_call: TRBJ2-2
cdr3_aa: CASGPPGTGGRTGELFF

v_call: TRBV7-2
j_call: TRBJ2-5
cdr3_aa: CASSFGLAGGETQYF

v_call: TRBV12-3/TRBV12-4
j_call: TRBJ2-1
cdr3_aa: CASAPGVNEQFF

v_call: TRBV9
j_call: TRBJ2-2
cdr3_aa: CASSDSLATNTGELFF

v_call: TRBV28
j_call: TRBJ1-6
cdr3_aa: CASSSLQVYNSPLHF